The 26 T cell receptor beta chains in this list originate from one sample, sequenced in a study of blood T cells in healthy people across ages. Through a sample-barcoded 5' primer and a J-beta primer mix, a second PCR was run for 7 to 11 cycles. TCRdb analysed the 5' RACE reads with MiXCR anew, one entry per CDR3 protein. This sample yields fewer than 900,000 distinct CDR3 sequences, of which around 36% are seen a single time; 13% belongs to the top ten. The sample was blood. The receptors stem from a young man in good health.

The rearrangement links TRBV9 to TRBJ2-3, with TRBD1 identical over 8 bases. Germline V gives CDR1 SGDLS, CDR2 YYNGEE. The V and J ends lost 3 bases and 7 bases, in that order; junction bases with no gene match: 13. CDR3 length: 16 residues. Written as DNA, the CDR3 is TGTGCCAGCAGCGAGGTCGGCACAGGGGGTGGGAATACGCAGTATTTT. It yields the protein CASSEVGTGGGNTQYF.

CDR3 sequence: CSARRLAKNIQYF. DNA for the CDR3: TGCAGTGCTAGACGATTAGCCAAAAACATTCAGTACTTC. The V gene is TRBV20-1, the J gene TRBJ2-4; no reliable D call. Per the germline V gene, CDR1 is DFQATT and CDR2 is SNEGSKA (reference sequence). The CDR3 totals 13 residues. Trimming cost V 2 bases and J 0 bases, with 5 bases left between them.

This clonotype was recorded many times. The chain is built from TRBV2 and TRBJ2-5; D assignment may be TRBD1 or TRBD2 (5 bases each). V was pared by 7 bases and J by 11 bases, with 11 bases between. CDR3 size: 10 residues. CDR1 and CDR2 (germline): SNHLY, FYNNEI. CDR3 sequence reads: CASNQGVQYF. CDR3 coding DNA: TGTGCCAGCAACCAGGGAGTACAGTACTTC.

The chain has TRBV18 and TRBJ2-2; D is possibly TRBD2 (6 bases). This CDR3 has 15 residues. Germline CDR1 KGHSH, CDR2 LQKENI. Trimming left V 9 bases short and J 3 bases short, with 17 bases between. DNA for the CDR3: TGTGCCAGTTTCACGGGGAGGTCGGACACCGGGGAGCTGTTTTTT. It yields the protein CASFTGRSDTGELFF.

Note on this clonotype: The junction departs from germline at one end; a sequencing error may be responsible. This chain joins TRBV4-2 and TRBJ1-4; D is possibly TRBD1 (6 bases). CDR3 size: 16 residues. The germline V gene has CDR1 LGHNA and CDR2 YNFKEQ. CDR3 bases: TGTGCCAGCAGCCAAGATCCGGCAGGGGCTAATGAAAAACCGTTTTTT. Its protein product is CASSQDPAGANEKPFF.

Only a few counts were recorded for this clonotype. The chain recombines TRBV6-5 with TRBJ2-3; D gene ambiguous. V was clipped by 7 bases and J by 0 bases, with 14 bases between them. This CDR3 spans 15 amino acids. Germline V gene lookup returns CDR1 MNHEY and CDR2 SVGAGI. The CDR3 DNA reads as TGTGCCAGCAACATGACACCACTCAGCACAGATACGCAGTATTTT. This sequence encodes CASNMTPLSTDTQYF.

Only a few counts were recorded for this clonotype. The V and J genes are TRBV20-1 and TRBJ1-1; D is unresolved. V was clipped by 0 bases and J by 0 bases, with 14 bases between them. This CDR3 is built from 16 residues. CDR1 DFQATT and CDR2 SNEGSKA come from the germline V gene (reference sequence). This CDR3 reads CSARDSGGWLNTEAFF. In nucleotides, the CDR3 is TGCAGTGCTAGAGATTCGGGCGGGTGGTTGAACACTGAAGCTTTCTTT.

As regards this clonotype: This could be a read error, since a much larger clone is one nucleotide away. The CDR3 loop is CASRFRAGSSYNEQFF. The CDR3 DNA is TGTGCCAGCAGGTTCCGGGCCGGCAGCTCCTACAATGAGCAGTTCTTC. This sequence joins TRBV2 and TRBJ2-1; no clear D gene. The CDR3 loop spans 16 amino acids. The V and J ends lost 6 bases and 0 bases respectively, with 15 bases between them. The germline V gene has CDR1 SNHLY and CDR2 FYNNEI.

Worth noting for this clonotype: It may be a read error: a sequence one base away is much more abundant. The rearrangement uses TRBV6-5 and TRBJ1-2; D unresolved. The germline V and J ends were trimmed by 7 bases and 4 bases, with 10 bases remaining between them. Germline assignment: CDR1 MNHEY and CDR2 SVGAGI. This CDR3 has 12 residues. The CDR3 sequence is CASKEGAYGYTF. The CDR3 DNA reads TGTGCCAGCAAAGAGGGCGCCTATGGCTACACCTTC.

This clonotype was found many times. The chain joins TRBV29-1 to TRBJ2-5; no clear D. The V end lost 3 bases, the J end lost 0 bases, and 5 bases lay between the germline ends. The germline V gene encodes CDR1 SQVTM and CDR2 ANQGSEA. CDR3 length: 12 residues. The CDR3 reads CSVDFNQETQYF. The CDR3, as DNA: TGCAGCGTTGATTTTAACCAAGAGACCCAGTACTTC.

A remark on this clonotype: A read error may be the cause here, since a much bigger clone is one base away. The rearrangement uses TRBV4-2 and TRBJ1-5, with TRBD1 matching over 7 bases. This CDR3 has 18 amino acids. Germline CDR1 and CDR2: LGHNA and YNFKEQ. The CDR3 DNA sequence: TGTACCAGCAGCCCGGGACAGTCTCTTTCGACCCGTGGCCAGCCCCAGCATTTT. Its translation: CTSSPGQSLSTRGQPQHF.

J is TRBJ2-7 and V is TRBV12-3 or TRBV12-4, with D possibly TRBD2 on 5 matching bases. The CDR3 is made up of 13 amino acids. The ends were cut back, 7 bases at V and 7 bases at J, with 17 bases in the middle. Written as DNA, the CDR3 is TGTGCCAGCACATCCCGAGAGGGCAATGAGCAGTACTTC. Encoded protein: CASTSREGNEQYF.

The chain is built from TRBV6-6 and TRBJ2-7; a weak D match, TRBD2 (6 bases). The CDR3 extends over 13 amino acids. V was clipped by 7 bases and J by 7 bases, with 17 bases between them. Germline V gives CDR1 MNHNY, CDR2 SVGAGI (reference sequence). In DNA, the CDR3 is TGTGCCAGCATGCCGGGGGTGTACAATGAGCAGTACTTC. It specifies CASMPGVYNEQYF.

This clonotype appeared a few times. The chain employs TRBV7-3 and TRBJ2-5; 9 bases fit TRBD2. The length of the CDR3 is 15 residues. Germline V gene sequence: CDR1 SGHTA, CDR2 FQGTGA. Germline trimming cut 3 bases from V and 3 bases from J; bases unmatched to any gene: 5. This chain's CDR3 is CASSFVGGGEETQYF. In DNA, the CDR3 is TGTGCCAGCAGCTTTGTGGGCGGGGGGGAAGAGACCCAGTACTTC.

This clonotype was seen only a few times. This chain joins TRBV5-5 and TRBJ1-6, with 11 bases matching TRBD1. With 4 bases clipped from V and 2 bases from J, the junction kept 8 bases outside the gene matches. Germline V gives CDR1 SGHKS, CDR2 YYEKEE (reference sequence). This CDR3 contains 18 residues. The CDR3 here is CASSEDRTGGAYNSPLHF. The CDR3 DNA sequence: TGTGCCAGCAGCGAAGACAGGACAGGGGGCGCCTATAATTCACCCCTCCACTTT.

This clonotype was picked up a small number of times. A junction boundary mismatches the germline segment, possibly from a read error. V gene TRBV10-3 combines with J gene TRBJ1-2; no clear D gene. The CDR3 contains 14 residues. Germline V gives CDR1 ENHRY, CDR2 SYGVKD. DNA of the CDR3: TGTGCCATCAGGGAGTCCGAAAGGTCACTGGGCTACACCTTC. It specifies CAIRESERSLGYTF.

The V and J genes are TRBV20-1 and TRBJ1-1; TRBD1 aligns across 7 bases. Per germline, CDR1 DFQATT and CDR2 SNEGSKA (reference sequence). V shed 4 bases, J shed 2 bases, and the junction held 7 bases outside the gene matches. This CDR3 is 14 amino acids long. The chain's CDR3 is CSAKHRGPNTEAFF. Here the CDR3 DNA reads TGCAGTGCTAAACACAGGGGTCCCAACACTGAAGCTTTCTTT.

With regard to this clonotype: This may arise from a read error, as a much more abundant clone is one base away. The rearrangement joins TRBV29-1 to TRBJ2-5, with 7 nucleotides matching TRBD1. The CDR3 length is 14 residues. Germline V gene lookup returns CDR1 SQVTM and CDR2 ANQGSEA. CDR3 sequence reads: CSVEGTEGEETQYF. The CDR3 DNA reads as TGCAGCGTCGAAGGGACAGAGGGCGAAGAGACCCAGTACTTC.

The table lists this clonotype with a few counts. This rearrangement joins TRBV4-3 to TRBJ2-1, with TRBD2 as a possible D gene (6 bases). The CDR3 totals 14 residues. Germline values: CDR1 LGHNA, CDR2 YSLEER. The germline V and J ends were trimmed by 1 base and 5 bases, with 9 bases remaining between them. The CDR3 coding sequence is TGCGCCAGCAGCCAAGGGATAGCGGACAATGAGCAGTTCTTC. As protein: CASSQGIADNEQFF.

This clonotype was detected a few times. The chain carries TRBV7-2 and TRBJ1-4; no definite D call. Looked up from germline, CDR1 is SGHTA and CDR2 is FQGNSA. The CDR3 covers 13 residues. The germline V and J ends were trimmed by 11 bases and 3 bases, with 13 bases remaining between them. CDR3 amino acids: CASGRQANEKLFF. CDR3 bases: TGTGCCTCTGGCCGGCAAGCTAATGAAAAACTGTTTTTT.

The J gene is TRBJ1-4, the V gene TRBV4-3, with D tentatively TRBD1 (5 bases). The CDR3 totals 16 residues. V lost 0 bases and J lost 3, with 11 bases in between. Germline-derived CDR1 and CDR2 are LGHNA and YSLEER. CDR3 residues: CASSQDSGWANEKLFF. The CDR3 DNA reads TGCGCCAGCAGCCAAGACTCAGGGTGGGCTAATGAAAAACTGTTTTTT.

A few counts support this clonotype. The chain has TRBV1 and TRBJ2-1; the DNA was not compared with TRBD2, the D call given in the table. TRBV1 is a documented pseudogene. The CDR3 is 18 residues long. CDR3 sequence: CTSPLKGYGGEEYNEQFF. The CDR3 region has the DNA TGCACCAGCCCTCTTAAAGGATACGGGGGGGAAGAATACAATGAGCAGTTCTTC.

Ten or more counts support this clonotype. The chain is built from TRBV4-3 and TRBJ2-3, with 10 nucleotides matching TRBD1. Trimming at V came to 0 bases and at J to 3 bases, leaving 6 bases not matched to a gene. In germline, CDR1 is LGHNA, CDR2 YSLEER. CDR3 size: 17 residues. The CDR3 loop is CASSQDGSGQGTDTQYF. CDR3 coding DNA: TGCGCCAGCAGCCAAGATGGTTCGGGACAGGGGACAGATACGCAGTATTTT.

The chain recombines TRBV20-1 with TRBJ2-6; D uncertain. V gave up 1 base and J gave up 7 bases, with 14 bases separating them. Germline CDR1 reads DFQATT; CDR2 reads SNEGSKA (reference sequence). The length of the CDR3 is 15 residues. CDR3 bases: TGCAGTGCTAGAGGGGGTACGAATGCTGCCAACGTCCTGACTTTC. Amino acid sequence: CSARGGTNAANVLTF.

This chain connects TRBV25-1 to TRBJ1-1, with no clear D. The germline CDR1 and CDR2 sequences are MGHDK and SYGVNS. The CDR3 consists of 13 residues. Trimming removed 6 bases from V and 1 base from J, with 9 bases in between. The CDR3 bases are TGTGCCAGCAGACGTGCACAGAACACTGAAGCTTTCTTT. This encodes CASRRAQNTEAFF.

With respect to this clonotype: A much larger clone lies a single base off, so this may be a read error. The J gene is TRBJ1-5, the V gene TRBV6-6; possible D gene TRBD1, 6 bases. V lost 5 bases to trimming and J lost 12 bases, with 11 bases between them. Germline V gene data show CDR1 as MNHNY and CDR2 as SVGAGI (reference sequence). The CDR3 is 11 amino acids. CDR3 residues: CASSADSSQHF. CDR3 nucleotide sequence: TGTGCCAGCAGTGCGGACAGCAGCCAGCATTTT.